The next 25 T cell receptor beta chains were all read from a single sample in a study of blood T cells in healthy people across ages. Then a second PCR, running about 6 to 11 cycles, was carried out with a sample-barcoded 5' primer and a J-beta primer mix. One entry per CDR3 protein results from TCRdb running MiXCR on the 5' RACE reads. The table lists approximately 880,000 distinct CDR3 sequences, around 48% of them singletons. Sequenced sample: blood. Every receptor here comes from a man between 25 and 39 years old in good health.

J is TRBJ2-1 and V is TRBV29-1; D is perhaps TRBD2 (6 bases). The CDR3 has 15 amino acids. Trimming removed 5 bases at V and 3 bases at J, with 17 bases between. In germline, CDR1 is SQVTM, CDR2 ANQGSEA. In DNA form, the CDR3 reads TGCAGCGTTCGGAGGTCAGGAGGGATCTACAATGAGCAGTTCTTC. It encodes CSVRRSGGIYNEQFF.

This clonotype has only a few counts. This chain joins TRBV12-3 or TRBV12-4 and TRBJ2-7; D possibly corresponds to TRBD1 (5 bases). Trimming took off 8 bases at V and 1 base at J, with 9 bases between the two ends. CDR3 length equals 12 residues. CDR3 DNA: TGTGCCAGCGCCCGACAGTCCTACGAGCAGTACTTC. This codes for CASARQSYEQYF.

This clonotype has just one count. This chain links TRBV6-5 with TRBJ2-7; D may be TRBD1 (6 bases). CDR3 size: 14 residues. The V and J ends lost 5 bases and 3 bases respectively, with 14 bases between them. Germline assignment: CDR1 MNHEY and CDR2 SVGAGI. The CDR3 region has the DNA TGTGCCAGCAGTCCGAATTCCAGGGGCTACGAGCAGTACTTC. Amino acids: CASSPNSRGYEQYF.

The chain couples TRBV29-1 to TRBJ1-5, with 9 bases identical to TRBD1. The CDR3 has 14 amino acids. V gave up 4 bases and J gave up 4 bases; unmatched junction bases: 5. Germline values: CDR1 SQVTM, CDR2 ANQGSEA. CDR3: CSVGGQGFNQPQHF. The DNA of the CDR3 is TGCAGCGTTGGGGGACAGGGCTTTAATCAGCCCCAGCATTTT.

This sequence joins TRBV9 and TRBJ2-2, with 11 positions matching TRBD2. V lost 4 bases, J lost 5 bases, and 10 bases stayed unmatched. Germline V CDR1 and CDR2: SGDLS, YYNGEE. This CDR3 is 17 amino acids long. CDR3 region: CASSPHPGLAVTGELFF. Here the CDR3 DNA reads TGTGCCAGCAGCCCCCATCCGGGACTAGCGGTTACCGGGGAGCTGTTTTTT. Full variable domain (remainder filled in from reference TRBV9 and TRBJ2-2): DSGVTQTPKHLITATGQRVTLRCSPRSGDLSVYWYQQSLDQGLQFLIQYYNGEERAKGNILERFSAQQFPDLHSELNLSSLELGDSALYFCASSPHPGLAVTGELFFGEGSRLTVL.

The gene calls are TRBV28 and TRBJ2-7; 9 positions agree with TRBD1. CDR1 and CDR2 from the germline V gene are MDHEN and SYDVKM. This CDR3 comprises 14 residues. V lost 3 bases to trimming and J lost 5 bases; unmatched junction nucleotides: 5. The CDR3 coding sequence is TGTGCCAGCAGTTTTTACAGGGGGCAGCACGAGCAGTACTTC. Amino acid sequence: CASSFYRGQHEQYF.

This clonotype was detected only a few times. V and J are TRBV9 and TRBJ1-1; the D gene is possibly TRBD1 (6 bases). The germline gives CDR1 SGDLS, CDR2 YYNGEE. The CDR3 is made up of 16 amino acids. With 0 bases removed from V and 1 base from J, the gap between germline ends came to 13 bases. The DNA of the CDR3 is TGTGCCAGCAGCGTAGCAGGGGCTTCTGGGAACACTGAAGCTTTCTTT. Residues: CASSVAGASGNTEAFF. The complete variable domain, with remaining parts taken from reference TRBV9 and TRBJ1-1, reads DSGVTQTPKHLITATGQRVTLRCSPRSGDLSVYWYQQSLDQGLQFLIQYYNGEERAKGNILERFSAQQFPDLHSELNLSSLELGDSALYFCASSVAGASGNTEAFFGQGTRLTVV.

The rearrangement links TRBV6-1 to TRBJ1-2; 8 bases fit TRBD1. The V gene's germline CDR1 is MNHNS and CDR2 SASEGT. Trimming removed 6 bases from V and 4 bases from J; junction bases left unmatched: 16. There are 17 residues in the CDR3. The CDR3 sequence: CASSHGSLGTGGYGYTF. In DNA form, the CDR3 reads TGTGCCAGCAGCCACGGTTCCTTGGGCACAGGGGGCTATGGCTACACCTTC.

The chain has TRBV7-2 and TRBJ2-5; 9 nucleotides agree with TRBD1. TRBJ2-7 matches the DNA end more closely, so the J call is doubtful. The CDR3 has 15 amino acids. In germline, CDR1 is SGHTA, CDR2 FQGNSA. The CDR3 spells CASSTNRGQGNEQYF. Here the CDR3 DNA reads TGTGCCAGCAGCACAAACAGGGGGCAGGGGAACGAGCAGTACTTC.

This clonotype has only a few counts. V is TRBV28 and J is TRBJ2-3, with TRBD2 matching over 7 bases. CDR3 length equals 15 residues. V gave up 5 bases and J gave up 2 bases; unmatched junction bases: 7. Germline CDR1 is MDHEN and CDR2 is SYDVKM. CDR3 amino acids: CASSPPSGLTDTQYF. The CDR3 DNA sequence: TGTGCCAGCAGTCCCCCTAGCGGTCTCACAGATACGCAGTATTTT.

The chain has TRBV20-1 and TRBJ1-6; D call uncertain. The CDR3 is 13 residues long. Germline CDR1 is DFQATT and CDR2 is SNEGSKA (reference sequence). The V end lost 1 base, the J end lost 8 bases, and 9 bases lay between the germline ends. Written as DNA, the CDR3 is TGCAGTGCTAGAGCGGATGCGGATTCACCCCTCCACTTT. Amino acids: CSARADADSPLHF.

The V call is TRBV6-6, the J call TRBJ1-2; D uncertain. The CDR3 has 13 amino acids. Germline-derived CDR1 and CDR2 are MNHNY and SVGAGI (reference sequence). Trimming pared 5 bases from V and 4 bases from J, leaving 11 bases between. Here the CDR3 DNA reads TGTGCCAGCAGTGACGGACCGGGCTATGGCTACACCTTC. It codes for CASSDGPGYGYTF.

This clonotype showed up just a few times. The chain combines TRBV27 with TRBJ1-2; 7 nucleotides agree with TRBD1. With V trimmed by 5 bases and J by 1 base, 4 bases remained unmatched. The germline V gene encodes CDR1 MNHEY and CDR2 SMNVEV (reference sequence). CDR3 length: 14 amino acids. The CDR3 spells CASSPRGRNYGYTF. CDR3 bases: TGTGCCAGCAGTCCAAGGGGGCGTAACTATGGCTACACCTTC.

This clonotype was seen a few times. The genes are TRBV18 and TRBJ2-1; D call uncertain. The CDR3 is 15 amino acids. Germline V lookup: CDR1 KGHSH, CDR2 LQKENI. V lost 2 bases and J lost 0, with 8 bases in between. The CDR3 here is CASSPKEGSYNEQFF. The DNA of the CDR3 is TGTGCCAGCTCACCAAAAGAAGGCTCCTACAATGAGCAGTTCTTC.

Of note for this clonotype: A read error may account for a junction end that differs from germline. This chain links TRBV3-1 with TRBJ2-3; 8 nucleotides align to TRBD2. Germline V CDR1 and CDR2: LGHDT, YNNKEL (reference sequence). CDR3 size: 17 residues. The DNA for the CDR3 is TGTGCCAGCGGCCAACCCACCAGGACTAGCCGCACAGATACGCAGTATTTT. Encoded protein: CASGQPTRTSRTDTQYF.

V usage is TRBV5-4 and J usage is TRBJ1-2; 7 bases agree with TRBD1. The V segment lost 4 bases and the J segment 1 base; nucleotides outside the gene matches: 7. The CDR3 is 15 amino acids. Germline CDR1 is SGHNT and CDR2 is YYREEE (reference sequence). In nucleotides, the CDR3 is TGTGCCAGCAGCCCTGGGACAGAATTTAACTATGGCTACACCTTC. Its translation: CASSPGTEFNYGYTF.

V and J are TRBV6-6 and TRBJ1-4; D call uncertain. Germline values: CDR1 MNHNY, CDR2 SVGAGI (reference sequence). V was shortened by 5 bases and J by 3 bases, with 4 bases between the two germline ends. This CDR3 is built from 12 residues. The CDR3 sequence: CASSPSNEKLFF. For the CDR3, the DNA is TGTGCCAGCAGTCCGTCTAATGAAAAACTGTTTTTT.

This sequence joins TRBV5-1 and TRBJ2-2; possibly TRBD1 for D (6 bases). This CDR3 contains 16 residues. Trimming took 5 bases from V and 0 from J, leaving 14 bases between them. Germline CDR1 and CDR2: SGHRS and YFSETQ. CDR3 residues: CASRDRRPSNTGELFF. CDR3 coding DNA: TGCGCCAGCAGAGACAGGAGGCCCTCGAACACCGGGGAGCTGTTTTTT.

This clonotype has a count of ten or more. The CDR3: CSVAPDRAYNEQFF. CDR3 bases: TGCAGCGTCGCCCCGGACAGGGCATACAATGAGCAGTTCTTC. The chain has TRBV29-1 and TRBJ2-1; 8 bases map to TRBD1. V shed 6 bases and J 4 bases; nucleotides not matched to a gene: 8. The CDR3 has 14 amino acids. Germline lookup yields CDR1 SQVTM and CDR2 ANQGSEA.

The V call is TRBV5-1, the J call TRBJ2-1; 7 bases fit TRBD2. Germline CDR1 SGHRS, CDR2 YFSETQ. This CDR3 contains 15 residues. The V and J ends lost 3 bases and 2 bases, in that order; junction bases with no gene match: 5. The CDR3 loop is CASSWAGEAYNEQFF. CDR3 DNA: TGCGCCAGCAGCTGGGCGGGAGAGGCCTACAATGAGCAGTTCTTC. Full variable domain (rest looked up from reference TRBV5-1 and TRBJ2-1): KAGVTQTPRYLIKTRGQQVTLSCSPISGHRSVSWYQQTPGQGLQFLFEYFSETQRNKGNFPGRFSGRQFSNSRSEMNVSTLELGDSALYLCASSWAGEAYNEQFFGPGTRLTVL.

The rearrangement joins TRBV6-2 or TRBV6-3 to TRBJ1-1; D unresolved. Trimming removed 4 bases from V and 1 base from J, with 10 bases in between. Germline loops: CDR1 MNHEY, CDR2 SVGEGT. This CDR3 is built from 14 residues. The CDR3 region has the DNA TGTGCCAGCAGTTTTCAGGAGAGGAACACTGAAGCTTTCTTT. Protein product: CASSFQERNTEAFF.

Note on this clonotype: The junction departs from the called germline gene at one end, perhaps through a read error. The V and J genes are TRBV4-1 and TRBJ2-1; either TRBD1 or TRBD2 may supply D (5 bases each). The germline V gene encodes CDR1 MGHRA and CDR2 YSYEKL. The CDR3 is 14 amino acids. Here the CDR3 DNA reads TGCGCCAGCAGCCTCCAGGGAGCCTACAGTGAGCAGTTCTTC. Its translation: CASSLQGAYSEQFF.

This clonotype was recorded a few times. The CDR3 DNA follows: TGTGCCAGCAGCCACGACACGTCCTACGAGCAGTACTTC. Protein sequence: CASSHDTSYEQYF. The chain joins TRBV6-5 to TRBJ2-7; D remains unclear. Germline assignment: CDR1 MNHEY and CDR2 SVGAGI. CDR3 length: 13 residues. Trimming removed 6 bases from V and 1 base from J, with 10 bases in between.

The chain carries TRBV7-7 and TRBJ2-3; 12 bases are a match to TRBD2. Looked up from germline, CDR1 is SSHAT and CDR2 is FNYEAQ (reference sequence). This CDR3 contains 16 residues. The CDR3 is CANSPGTSGLTDTQYF. DNA of the CDR3: TGTGCTAACAGCCCCGGGACTAGCGGGCTCACAGATACGCAGTATTTT. Variable domain in full (rest from reference TRBV7-7 and TRBJ2-3): GAGVSQSPRYKVTKRGQDVTLRCDPISSHATLYWYQQALGQGPEFLTYFNYEAQPDKSGLPSDRFSAERPEGSISTLTIQRTEQRDSAMYRCANSPGTSGLTDTQYFGPGTRLTVL.

Only a few counts were recorded for this clonotype. V gene TRBV7-2 combines with J gene TRBJ2-7, with 8 positions matching TRBD2. CDR3 length: 14 residues. The germline V gene encodes CDR1 SGHTA and CDR2 FQGNSA. V lost 2 bases to trimming and J lost 5 bases; unmatched junction nucleotides: 5. Written as DNA, the CDR3 is TGTGCCAGCAGCTTAAGGGGACTAGTCGACGAGCAGTACTTC. Translated: CASSLRGLVDEQYF.